These 28 T cell receptor beta chains came from one sample sequenced in a study of blood T cell repertoires in COVID-19. This table comes from immunoSEQ multiplex PCR, and its TCRdb copy is limited to in-frame clones, with some not included. The sample consists of 45,000 to 55,000 clones, over 75% of them appearing once. Sequenced: peripheral blood. These receptors were taken from a human donor in a cohort sampled during active COVID-19.

The chain links TRBV6-6 to TRBJ2-3; 10 bases agree with TRBD1. CDR1 and CDR2 from the germline V gene are MNHNY and SVGAGI (reference sequence). V lost 7 bases and J lost 5; bases outside the gene matches: 6. The CDR3 spans 14 residues. The CDR3 region has the DNA TGTGCCAGCAACAGACAGGGGGCGGGAGATACGCAGTATTTT. This sequence encodes CASNRQGAGDTQYF.

The rearrangement uses TRBV27 and TRBJ1-1; no reliable D call. CDR3 length equals 14 residues. From germline, CDR1 is MNHEY and CDR2 SMNVEV (reference sequence). Trimming pared 3 bases from V and 1 base from J, leaving 9 bases between. The CDR3 coding sequence is TGTGCCAGCAGTTTGGCCGGGAGGAACACTGAAGCTTTCTTT. Protein: CASSLAGRNTEAFF.

The rearrangement uses TRBV11-1 and TRBJ2-7; TRBD1 might be the D (6 bases). The CDR3 extends over 15 amino acids. V was clipped by 5 bases and J by 0 bases, with 14 bases between them. Germline CDR1 reads SGHAT; CDR2 reads FQDESV (reference sequence). The CDR3 region is CASSANRVSSYEQYF. For the CDR3, the DNA is TGTGCCAGCAGCGCAAACAGGGTTAGCTCCTACGAGCAGTACTTC.

This clone has only one observation. This sequence joins TRBV27 and TRBJ2-7; the match to TRBD1 covers 9 bases. Germline loops: CDR1 MNHEY, CDR2 SMNVEV (reference sequence). The V segment lost 5 bases and the J segment 3 bases; nucleotides outside the gene matches: 2. This CDR3 is 13 amino acids long. CDR3 in amino acids: CASSPGQGYEQYF. In nucleotides, the CDR3 is TGTGCCAGCAGTCCGGGACAGGGCTACGAGCAGTACTTC.

V usage is TRBV7-9 and J usage is TRBJ1-5; no clear D. The CDR3 sequence is 12 residues long. The germline V and J ends were trimmed by 4 bases and 8 bases, with 9 bases remaining between them. CDR1 and CDR2 (germline): SEHNR, FQNEAQ (reference sequence). The CDR3 protein is CASSSPGEPQHF. The CDR3 region has the DNA TGTGCCAGCAGCTCCCCAGGTGAGCCCCAGCATTTT.

The chain carries TRBV10-3 and TRBJ2-1, with TRBD2 identical over 8 bases. Germline-derived CDR1 and CDR2 are ENHRY and SYGVKD. The CDR3 runs 15 residues. V lost 0 bases, J lost 6 bases, and 4 bases stayed unmatched. The DNA of the CDR3 is TGTGCCATCAGTGAGTCCCAGCGGGGGACCAATGAGCAGTTCTTC. It translates to CAISESQRGTNEQFF.

The chain links TRBV18 to TRBJ2-3; no clear D gene. Trimming removed 1 base at V and 1 base at J, with 9 bases between. Germline V gene sequence: CDR1 KGHSH, CDR2 LQKENI. The CDR3 is 15 residues long. This CDR3 reads CASSPLVLGTDTQYF. CDR3 nucleotide sequence: TGTGCCAGCTCACCACTCGTGCTAGGCACAGATACGCAGTATTTT.

The gene calls are TRBV19 and TRBJ2-3, with D perhaps TRBD1 (6 bases). From germline, CDR1 is LNHDA and CDR2 SQIVND (reference sequence). V lost 7 bases, J lost 3 bases, and 17 bases lay in between. This CDR3 has 15 amino acids. The CDR3 nucleotides are TGTGCCAGTACGGACAGTCTCGCATCAACAGATACGCAGTATTTT. Translating it yields CASTDSLASTDTQYF. The whole variable domain, remainder taken from reference TRBV19 and TRBJ2-3, is DGGITQSPKYLFRKEGQNVTLSCEQNLNHDAMYWYRQDPGQGLRLIYYSQIVNDFQKGDIAEGYSVSREKKESFPLTVTSAQKNPTAFYLCASTDSLASTDTQYFGPGTRLTVL.

The chain is built from TRBV6-5 and TRBJ1-5; 8 bases agree with TRBD1. Per germline, CDR1 MNHEY and CDR2 SVGAGI. J was trimmed by 6 bases and V by 7 bases; bases with no gene match: 8. CDR3 length: 14 residues. The DNA for the CDR3 is TGTGCCAGCACCAATCGACAGGGGTTTCAGCCCCAGCATTTT. Protein sequence: CASTNRQGFQPQHF.

The chain links TRBV6-4 to TRBJ2-2; 13 positions match TRBD2. V shed 5 bases and J 2 bases; nucleotides not matched to a gene: 2. The CDR3 has 16 amino acids. Per germline, CDR1 MRHNA and CDR2 SNTAGT. The CDR3 DNA follows: TGTGCCAGCAGTAGGACTAGCGGGAGTAACACCGGGGAGCTGTTTTTT. It translates to CASSRTSGSNTGELFF.

CDR3 protein: CASSWPGTGSDTQYF. CDR3 DNA: TGTGCCAGCAGCTGGCCCGGGACAGGGTCAGATACGCAGTATTTT. J is TRBJ2-3 and V is TRBV7-9, with 9 bases aligning to TRBD1. V lost 4 bases, J lost 4 bases, and 6 bases stayed unmatched. CDR1 is SEHNR and CDR2 is FQNEAQ in the germline V gene (reference sequence). The CDR3 consists of 15 residues.

This clone was found once. V gene TRBV11-2 combines with J gene TRBJ1-4, with D possibly matching TRBD1 (5 bases). The CDR3 runs 14 residues. V lost 7 bases, J lost 7 bases, and 16 bases lay in between. Per germline, CDR1 SGHAT and CDR2 FQNNGV. CDR3: CASTLGGLGEKLFF. The CDR3 coding sequence is TGTGCCAGCACCTTGGGGGGATTAGGTGAAAAACTGTTTTTT. Looking up the rest from reference TRBV11-2 and TRBJ1-4 gives the full variable domain: EAGVAQSPRYKIIEKRQSVAFWCNPISGHATLYWYQQILGQGPKLLIQFQNNGVVDDSQLPKDRFSAERLKGVDSTLKIQPAKLEDSAVYLCASTLGGLGEKLFFGSGTQLSVL.

V and J are TRBV7-3 and TRBJ2-7; 8 nucleotides align to TRBD2. Trimming at V came to 5 bases and at J to 3 bases, leaving 9 bases not matched to a gene. Germline V CDR1 and CDR2: SGHTA, FQGTGA. The CDR3 sequence is 15 residues long. Here the CDR3 DNA reads TGTGCCAGCAGCCTCAGCGGGAGCGGACTCTACGAGCAGTACTTC. The encoded protein is CASSLSGSGLYEQYF.

The chain joins TRBV11-2 to TRBJ2-5, with 8 bases identical to TRBD2. Germline-derived CDR1 and CDR2 are SGHAT and FQNNGV. There are 14 residues in the CDR3. Trimming removed 5 bases from V and 5 bases from J; junction bases left unmatched: 7. In DNA form, the CDR3 reads TGTGCCAGCAGCGGCCATCGACTAGCGGAGACCCAGTACTTC. Its protein product is CASSGHRLAETQYF.

As to this clone: A junction end diverges from the germline sequence, so it may reflect a read error. The chain is built from TRBV3-1 (or the pseudogene TRBV3-2) and TRBJ2-4, with D tentatively TRBD1 (5 bases). The CDR3 loop spans 11 amino acids. The germline CDR1 and CDR2 sequences are LGHDT and YNNKEL (reference sequence). The CDR3 DNA reads as TGTGCCAGCAGCCAAGGGGGAAAGGACACCTTC. It yields the protein CASSQGGKDTF.

The V call is TRBV6-6, the J call TRBJ2-3; D call uncertain. The CDR3 has 14 residues. Germline values: CDR1 MNHNY, CDR2 SVGAGI (reference sequence). Trimming stripped 2 bases from V and 6 bases from J, with 12 bases between. The CDR3 loop reads CASSYRPPGDTQYF. DNA for the CDR3: TGTGCCAGCAGTTACAGGCCTCCCGGGGATACGCAGTATTTT.

V is TRBV5-1 and J is TRBJ2-7, with a possible D match to TRBD2 (7 bases). V was pared by 0 bases and J by 3 bases, with 16 bases between. This CDR3 is built from 16 residues. Germline values: CDR1 SGHRS, CDR2 YFSETQ. Here the CDR3 reads CASSLDHAGANYEQYF. DNA for the CDR3: TGCGCCAGCAGCTTGGACCACGCGGGGGCGAACTACGAGCAGTACTTC.

The chain combines TRBV19 with TRBJ1-2; tentatively, D is TRBD1 (6 bases). The CDR3 extends over 14 amino acids. Per germline, CDR1 LNHDA and CDR2 SQIVND (reference sequence). V was clipped by 3 bases and J by 6 bases, with 14 bases between them. CDR3 nucleotides: TGTGCCAGTAGTATCAGGGGACCCGAGGATGGCTACACCTTC. This codes for CASSIRGPEDGYTF.

The chain links TRBV30 to TRBJ1-2; D remains unclear. Trimming shortened V by 0 bases and J by 2 bases, and 22 bases separated the two germline ends. CDR3 length equals 18 residues. Germline V gene data show CDR1 as GTSNPN and CDR2 as SVGIG (reference sequence). The CDR3 spells CAWSVRGGSRTKNYGYTF. The CDR3 region has the DNA TGTGCCTGGAGTGTACGTGGTGGCAGCCGGACTAAAAACTATGGCTACACCTTC.

The DNA of the CDR3 is TGTGCCAGCATCCCGGGGGGTAGCACAGATACGCAGTATTTT. Its translation: CASIPGGSTDTQYF. The chain is built from TRBV2 and TRBJ2-3; the match to TRBD2 covers 7 bases. This CDR3 spans 14 amino acids. V was clipped by 7 bases and J by 0 bases; unmatched bases: 4. The germline V gene has CDR1 SNHLY and CDR2 FYNNEI. The full variable domain, with the rest looked up from reference TRBV2 and TRBJ2-3, is EPEVTQTPSHQVTQMGQEVILRCVPISNHLYFYWYRQILGQKVEFLVSFYNNEISEKSEIFDDQFSVERPDGSNFTLKIRSTKLEDSAMYFCASIPGGSTDTQYFGPGTRLTVL.

This sequence joins TRBV7-2 and TRBJ1-1, with D tentatively TRBD1 (5 bases). Germline loops: CDR1 SGHTA, CDR2 FQGNSA. V was shortened by 3 bases and J by 4 bases, with 18 bases between the two germline ends. This CDR3 is 16 amino acids long. In DNA, the CDR3 is TGTGCCAGCAGCTTGAATCTTGGAACGGGGGGCACTGAAGCTTTCTTT. Amino acid sequence: CASSLNLGTGGTEAFF.

The chain couples TRBV9 to TRBJ2-3; TRBD1 matches 9 bases. The CDR3 runs to 15 residues. Germline V CDR1 and CDR2: SGDLS, YYNGEE. The V gene end was trimmed by 2 bases and the J gene end by 4 bases; junction bases not matched to a gene: 5. The CDR3 loop is CASSVLGQGPDTQYF. CDR3 in DNA: TGTGCCAGCAGCGTCCTAGGACAGGGGCCAGATACGCAGTATTTT.

The chain combines TRBV4-3 with TRBJ1-4, with unresolved D. CDR1 is LGHNA, CDR2 YSLEER, per germline. V lost 4 bases to trimming and J lost 0 bases, with 9 bases between them. The CDR3 is made up of 15 amino acids. The CDR3 nucleotides read TGCGCCAGCAGCCCGGGATCCACAACTAATGAAAAACTGTTTTTT. It yields the protein CASSPGSTTNEKLFF.

The V call is TRBV25-1, the J call TRBJ2-4; 8 nucleotides agree with TRBD1. Unmatched junction bases numbered 11, after V lost 10 bases and J lost 9 bases. The germline gives CDR1 MGHDK, CDR2 SYGVNS. The CDR3 runs 13 residues. The DNA for the CDR3 is TGTGCCACCGACCAGGACAGGGTCGTCATTCAGTACTTC. Protein product: CATDQDRVVIQYF.

J is TRBJ1-2 and V is TRBV6-5, with TRBD1 identical over 7 bases. The V gene end was trimmed by 0 bases and the J gene end by 3 bases; junction bases not matched to a gene: 4. Per germline, CDR1 MNHEY and CDR2 SVGAGI. The length of the CDR3 is 15 residues. In DNA form, the CDR3 reads TGTGCCAGCAGTTACTCAGAGGGGGCCTACTATGGCTACACCTTC. Its protein is CASSYSEGAYYGYTF.

The genes are TRBV5-8 and TRBJ1-3; D may be TRBD1 (5 bases). Germline V gene lookup returns CDR1 SGHTS and CDR2 YDEGEE. Between the trimmed V and J ends, which lost 10 bases and 3 bases, there was a span of 14 bases. There are 13 residues in the CDR3. The CDR3 DNA is TGTGCCCCTAGGGGCGGAATTGGAAACACCATATATTTT. Its protein is CAPRGGIGNTIYF.

The V gene is TRBV6-6, the J gene TRBJ2-5; tentative D call: TRBD2 (6 bases). Germline CDR1 and CDR2: MNHNY and SVGAGI (reference sequence). The ends were cut back, 7 bases at V and 3 bases at J, with 18 bases in the middle. The CDR3 loop spans 15 amino acids. CDR3 in DNA: TGTGCCAGCACTCGAGCCCCGGGAGTGGAAGAGACCCAGTACTTC. This encodes CASTRAPGVEETQYF.

This chain's CDR3 is CASSPGQGQGEQYF. CDR3 DNA sequence: TGTGCCAGCAGCCCGGGACAGGGGCAAGGCGAGCAGTACTTC. The rearrangement joins TRBV6-5 to TRBJ2-7, with TRBD1 matching over 10 bases. CDR1 MNHEY and CDR2 SVGAGI come from the germline V gene. The CDR3 contains 14 residues. Trimming took 6 bases from V and 6 from J; bases not matched to a gene: 8.